This T cell receptor (beta chain) was identified during a study of blood T cell repertoires in COVID-19. Cohort assignment relied on participant-reported clinical history. Resolution of symptoms, clearance, or two negative PCRs was present in recovered Cohort 3 donors. The V segment lost 4 bases and the J segment 3 bases; nucleotides outside the gene matches: 2. This CDR3 comprises 14 residues. The germline V gene has CDR1 SGHNT and CDR2 YYREEE (reference sequence). The authors' processing: Reference gene primer amplification yielded estimated nucleated cell counts. TCRdb keeps only in-frame clones here, not all; method: immunoSEQ multiplex PCR. That table gives V, J and clone size, and the DNA gave D and trimming. The table lists approximately 230,000 clones, approximately 84% of them singletons.

The sequencing sample was made of PBMCs or T cells enriched from blood (not recorded which). The rearrangement joins TRBV5-4 to TRBJ2-5, with 11 bases matching TRBD2. This sequence was found in a man aged 40-50 years who had recovered from COVID-19. CDR3 coding DNA: TGTGCCAGCAGCAAACTAGCGGGAGAAGAGACCCAGTACTTC. It codes for CASSKLAGEETQYF.